This TCR beta chain was retrieved from a study of response to subunit inactivated influenza vaccine. The V gene's germline CDR1 is SGHRS and CDR2 YFSETQ. The V end was cut by 5 bases, the J end by 5 bases, with 13 bases between. The length of the CDR3 is 13 residues. The sample holds many counts of this clonotype. Each CDR3 protein is one row after TCRdb ran MiXCR on the RT-PCR reads. This sample has just under 550,000 distinct CDR3 sequences, with less than 25% found just once. These data also formed part of another study, on T cells expressing NK-cell markers. In that study: 5'RACE template switching built TCR beta cDNA with unique molecular identifiers. The study drew TCR beta repertoires from sorted CD3+CD56+NKG2C+, CD3+CD56+NKG2C- and CD3+CD56-NKG2C+ T cells. A range of about 1.0-8% of CD8+ T cells consisted of dominant NKG2C+ clonotypes in about six donors. Also leading the CD3+CD56-NKG2C+ fraction in a handful of donors were these clonotypes.

This receptor was obtained from a man aged 45-60 years who received an inactivated influenza vaccine. V usage is TRBV5-1 and J usage is TRBJ2-5, with D tentatively TRBD1 (5 bases). The sample in question was CD4+ T cells sorted from PBMCs, obtained 11 to 12 days after vaccination. The CDR3 DNA follows: TGCGCCAGCAGTTCCAGGGTTGGGGAGACCCAGTACTTC. It translates to CASSSRVGETQYF.